This entry lists 25 T cell receptor beta chains sequenced from one sample in a study of shared clonotypes between healthy human individuals. Here immunoSEQ multiplex PCR was the method, and the copy in TCRdb shows in-frame clones only, minus some. Here the sample spans more than 2 million clones, just over 90% being singletons. Positively selected for CCR7, the CD45RO-negative cells used as naive CD8 cells excluded terminally differentiated effector memory CD45RA+ cells. The specimen was naive CD8+ T cells from PBMCs. The receptors were gathered from a man aged 18 to 35 in good health. Some clones in this sample may be carry-over from other donors' samples.

This chain joins TRBV27 and TRBJ2-1, with TRBD1 matching over 7 bases. Unmatched junction bases numbered 5, after V lost 5 bases and J lost 7 bases. The CDR3 length is 13 residues. Germline CDR1 is MNHEY and CDR2 is SMNVEV (reference sequence). The CDR3 bases are TGTGCCAGCAGTCTTACAGGGGTAAATGAGCAGTTCTTC. The encoded protein is CASSLTGVNEQFF.

This sequence joins TRBV27 and TRBJ2-5; tentatively, D is TRBD2 (7 bases). Per the germline V gene, CDR1 is MNHEY and CDR2 is SMNVEV (reference sequence). V was clipped by 0 bases and J by 1 base, with 12 bases between them. The CDR3 totals 16 residues. CDR3 nucleotide sequence: TGTGCCAGCAGTTTATCGATCCGGGGGGCCCAAGAGACCCAGTACTTC. This codes for CASSLSIRGAQETQYF.

As concerns this clone: The same CDR3 arises from other DNA sequences in this sample as well. This chain connects TRBV28 to TRBJ2-7, with TRBD2 identical over 7 bases. The CDR3 loop spans 14 amino acids. V dropped 4 bases and J dropped 3; count of bases not matched to a gene: 6. Germline V gene sequence: CDR1 MDHEN, CDR2 SYDVKM. The CDR3 sequence: CASSYTGGGYEQYF. The CDR3 DNA reads TGTGCCAGCAGTTATACGGGGGGAGGCTACGAGCAGTACTTC.

V is TRBV6-6 and J is TRBJ2-1; 7 bases fit TRBD1. The CDR3 length is 14 residues. V shed 0 bases, J shed 4 bases, and the junction held 0 bases outside the gene matches. Germline V gene sequence: CDR1 MNHNY, CDR2 SVGAGI (reference sequence). The CDR3 nucleotides are TGTGCCAGCAGTTACTCGACAGGGTACAATGAGCAGTTCTTC. The encoded protein is CASSYSTGYNEQFF.

Points on this clone: Other DNA sequences from this sample encode an identical CDR3 as well. The chain combines TRBV27 with TRBJ2-7, with 9 bases identical to TRBD1. V dropped 8 bases and J dropped 2; count of bases not matched to a gene: 4. Germline V gene data show CDR1 as MNHEY and CDR2 as SMNVEV (reference sequence). This CDR3 comprises 13 residues. The CDR3 here is CASGRTGAYEQYF. The CDR3 nucleotides are TGTGCCAGCGGGCGGACAGGGGCCTACGAGCAGTACTTC.

This clone was seen once. The chain recombines TRBV30 with TRBJ2-1, with D perhaps TRBD1 (8 bases). Germline lookup yields CDR1 GTSNPN and CDR2 SVGIG (reference sequence). This CDR3 has 14 residues. The germline V and J ends were trimmed by 5 bases and 6 bases, with 17 bases remaining between them. CDR3 amino acids: CAWVSSGTGNEQFF. CDR3 nucleotide sequence: TGTGCCTGGGTATCCAGCGGGACAGGCAATGAGCAGTTCTTC.

The chain has TRBV2 and TRBJ1-2; TRBD1 might be the D (6 bases). Germline CDR1 SNHLY, CDR2 FYNNEI. The CDR3 totals 15 residues. V was trimmed by 5 bases and J by 3 bases, leaving 16 bases between them. In DNA form, the CDR3 reads TGTGCCAGCAGTCCTAGGAGGGGGAGTGACTATGGCTACACCTTC. This gives the protein CASSPRRGSDYGYTF.

This clone was picked up one time. This chain connects TRBV9 to TRBJ2-1; 7 nucleotides align to TRBD2. J was trimmed by 7 bases and V by 7 bases; bases with no gene match: 5. Germline CDR1 SGDLS, CDR2 YYNGEE. This CDR3 spans 12 amino acids. CDR3 nucleotide sequence: TGTGCCAGCGCGGGCGGGGGAAATGAGCAGTTCTTC. This codes for CASAGGGNEQFF.

The genes are TRBV2 and TRBJ2-7, with TRBD2 matching over 9 bases. Germline V gene lookup returns CDR1 SNHLY and CDR2 FYNNEI. V shed 3 bases, J shed 2 bases, and the junction held 11 bases outside the gene matches. This CDR3 spans 17 amino acids. The CDR3 DNA is TGTGCCAGCAGTGAGGGTTGGGGCCTAGCGGGGCCCTACGAGCAGTACTTC. It translates to CASSEGWGLAGPYEQYF.

This clone occurred once. The CDR3 DNA follows: TGTGCCAGCAGCAACCCCAAAGACAGCGCAGATACGCAGTATTTT. It encodes CASSNPKDSADTQYF. V usage is TRBV9 and J usage is TRBJ2-3; tentative D call: TRBD1 (5 bases). The CDR3 loop spans 15 amino acids. Germline-derived CDR1 and CDR2 are SGDLS and YYNGEE. V was cut by 4 bases and J by 4 bases, with 16 bases left in between.

The CDR3 DNA reads TGTGCCAGCAGTAAATACCGGGGGGAGACCCAGTACTTC. Translation: CASSKYRGETQYF. The V call is TRBV2, the J call TRBJ2-5; possibly TRBD2 for D (6 bases). V dropped 5 bases and J dropped 5 bases, with 12 bases sitting between them. Per the germline V gene, CDR1 is SNHLY and CDR2 is FYNNEI. The CDR3 length is 13 residues.

The V and J genes are TRBV7-9 and TRBJ2-1; a possible D gene is TRBD1 (5 bases). The length of the CDR3 is 13 residues. Trimming removed 1 base from V and 7 bases from J, with 8 bases in between. CDR1 SEHNR and CDR2 FQNEAQ come from the germline V gene (reference sequence). The CDR3 is CASSLEGKNEQFF. CDR3 DNA sequence: TGTGCCAGCAGCTTAGAGGGGAAGAATGAGCAGTTCTTC.

The chain joins TRBV5-6 to TRBJ1-2, with 7 positions matching TRBD1. The length of the CDR3 is 14 residues. V was pared by 7 bases and J by 3 bases, with 9 bases of the junction left unmatched. Per the germline V gene, CDR1 is SGHDT and CDR2 is YYEEEE. The CDR3, as DNA: TGTGCCAGCGGAGTCGCCGGGACAGACTATGGCTACACCTTC. This sequence encodes CASGVAGTDYGYTF.

The rearrangement joins TRBV7-6 to TRBJ2-1; D is undetermined. Germline V gives CDR1 SGHVS, CDR2 FNYEAQ. The CDR3 length is 14 residues. The germline V and J ends were trimmed by 4 bases and 7 bases, with 14 bases remaining between them. The DNA for the CDR3 is TGTGCCAGCAGCTCGAGAGGAGCTGGGAATGAGCAGTTCTTC. Translating gives CASSSRGAGNEQFF.

The chain couples TRBV4-1 to TRBJ2-4; 9 bases map to TRBD2. The length of the CDR3 is 13 residues. Trimming at V came to 4 bases and at J to 7 bases, leaving 2 bases not matched to a gene. Germline V gene data show CDR1 as MGHRA and CDR2 as YSYEKL. The CDR3 DNA reads TGCGCCAGCAGCCTAGCGGGAGTGAACATTCAGTACTTC. This gives the protein CASSLAGVNIQYF.

This chain joins TRBV7-9 and TRBJ2-5; no reliable D call. Trimming shortened V by 1 base and J by 12 bases, and 18 bases separated the two germline ends. This CDR3 has 14 residues. Germline CDR1 SEHNR, CDR2 FQNEAQ (reference sequence). The CDR3 is CASSLDSKRIEEYF. The CDR3 DNA is TGTGCCAGCAGCTTAGATTCGAAACGGATTGAGGAGTACTTC.

The chain carries TRBV9 and TRBJ2-1, with 9 bases that match TRBD2. V gave up 7 bases and J gave up 5 bases; unmatched junction bases: 10. CDR3 size: 15 residues. Germline V gives CDR1 SGDLS, CDR2 YYNGEE. CDR3 DNA: TGTGCCAGCTCCCCGAGCGGGAGGTCGGACAATGAGCAGTTCTTC. It yields the protein CASSPSGRSDNEQFF.

The chain joins TRBV7-3 to TRBJ2-3, with D possibly matching TRBD2 (6 bases). The CDR3 has 14 residues. V lost 4 bases and J lost 1, with 9 bases in between. CDR1 is SGHTA, CDR2 FQGTGA, per germline. CDR3 sequence reads: CASSSPGGTDTQYF. In DNA form, the CDR3 reads TGTGCCAGCAGCTCTCCGGGGGGCACAGATACGCAGTATTTT. The complete variable domain, with remaining parts taken from reference TRBV7-3 and TRBJ2-3, reads GAGVSQTPSNKVTEKGKYVELRCDPISGHTALYWYRQSLGQGPEFLIYFQGTGAADDSGLPNDRFFAVRPEGSVSTLKIQRTERGDSAVYLCASSSPGGTDTQYFGPGTRLTVL.

V and J are TRBV15 and TRBJ1-5; D not certain. This CDR3 has 16 residues. The V end lost 3 bases, the J end lost 3 bases, and 15 bases lay between the germline ends. Germline V gives CDR1 LNHNV, CDR2 YYDKDF (reference sequence). The CDR3 loop reads CATSSRTTGINQPQHF. The CDR3 DNA sequence: TGTGCCACCAGCAGTAGAACAACGGGTATCAATCAGCCCCAGCATTTT.

This chain links TRBV28 with TRBJ1-1; TRBD1 is a possible D gene (5 bases). Trimming removed 5 bases at V and 7 bases at J, with 11 bases between. There are 12 residues in the CDR3. In germline, CDR1 is MDHEN, CDR2 SYDVKM. This CDR3 is CASSPQGNEAFF. In DNA form, the CDR3 reads TGTGCCAGCAGTCCGCAGGGTAATGAAGCTTTCTTT.

The rearrangement joins TRBV9 to TRBJ1-2; 7 bases map to TRBD1. V dropped 3 bases and J dropped 4; count of bases not matched to a gene: 12. From germline, CDR1 is SGDLS and CDR2 YYNGEE. The CDR3 sequence is 16 residues long. The DNA of the CDR3 is TGTGCCAGCAGCGCCCATCCGGGACAGATCATCTATGGCTACACCTTC. Translated: CASSAHPGQIIYGYTF.

V and J are TRBV28 and TRBJ2-1; TRBD2 matches 14 bases. This CDR3 has 21 amino acids. Germline V gene sequence: CDR1 MDHEN, CDR2 SYDVKM. J gave up 2 bases and V 3 bases, and 15 bases lay outside the gene matches. For the CDR3, the DNA is TGTGCCAGCAGTTTTGTTGGGTCGACTAGCGGGAGGGCCGGCACCTACAATGAGCAGTTCTTC. Translated: CASSFVGSTSGRAGTYNEQFF.

The chain is built from TRBV29-1 and TRBJ2-1, with a possible D match to TRBD2 (6 bases). Trimming took 7 bases from V and 5 from J, leaving 12 bases between them. The CDR3 totals 12 residues. Germline lookup yields CDR1 SQVTM and CDR2 ANQGSEA. CDR3 in DNA: TGCAGCGGTGTAGCGGAAGACAATGAGCAGTTCTTC. This sequence encodes CSGVAEDNEQFF.

V gene TRBV5-4 combines with J gene TRBJ2-7; TRBD1 matches at 9 bases. CDR1 and CDR2 (germline): SGHNT, YYREEE (reference sequence). V was pared by 2 bases and J by 2 bases, with 20 bases of the junction left unmatched. The CDR3 covers 20 residues. CDR3 in amino acids: CASSFPNRQGGPQRPYEQYF. CDR3 sequence (DNA): TGTGCCAGCAGCTTCCCCAATCGACAGGGGGGTCCCCAGAGGCCCTACGAGCAGTACTTC.

V usage is TRBV6-1 and J usage is TRBJ2-5; D uncertain. The germline CDR1 and CDR2 sequences are MNHNS and SASEGT. The germline V and J ends were trimmed by 2 bases and 5 bases, with 18 bases remaining between them. There are 16 residues in the CDR3. The CDR3 spells CASSEITGEVFETQYF. CDR3 in DNA: TGTGCCAGCAGTGAAATAACTGGAGAGGTTTTCGAGACCCAGTACTTC.